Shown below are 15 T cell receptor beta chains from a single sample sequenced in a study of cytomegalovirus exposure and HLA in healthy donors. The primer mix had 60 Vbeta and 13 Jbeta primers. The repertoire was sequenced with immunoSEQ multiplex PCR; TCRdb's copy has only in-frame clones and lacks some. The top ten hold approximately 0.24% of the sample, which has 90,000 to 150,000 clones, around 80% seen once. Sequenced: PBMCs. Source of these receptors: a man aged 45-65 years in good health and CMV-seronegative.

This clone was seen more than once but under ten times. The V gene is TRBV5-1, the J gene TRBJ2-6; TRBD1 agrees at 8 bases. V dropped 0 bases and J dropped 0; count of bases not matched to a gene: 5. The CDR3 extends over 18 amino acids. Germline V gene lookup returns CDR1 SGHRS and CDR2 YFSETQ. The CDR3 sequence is CASSLGTGPPSGANVLTF. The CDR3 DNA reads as TGCGCCAGCAGCTTGGGGACAGGGCCCCCCTCTGGGGCCAACGTCCTGACTTTC. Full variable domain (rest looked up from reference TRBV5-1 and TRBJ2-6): KAGVTQTPRYLIKTRGQQVTLSCSPISGHRSVSWYQQTPGQGLQFLFEYFSETQRNKGNFPGRFSGRQFSNSRSEMNVSTLELGDSALYLCASSLGTGPPSGANVLTFGAGSRLTVL.

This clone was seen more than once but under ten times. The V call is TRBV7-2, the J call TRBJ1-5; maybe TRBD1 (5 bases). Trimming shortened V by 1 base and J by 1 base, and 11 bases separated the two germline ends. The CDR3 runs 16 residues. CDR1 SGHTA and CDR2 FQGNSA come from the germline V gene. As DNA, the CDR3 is TGTGCCAGCAGCTTAGACTCGGGGGGAAGCAATCAGCCCCAGCATTTT. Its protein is CASSLDSGGSNQPQHF.

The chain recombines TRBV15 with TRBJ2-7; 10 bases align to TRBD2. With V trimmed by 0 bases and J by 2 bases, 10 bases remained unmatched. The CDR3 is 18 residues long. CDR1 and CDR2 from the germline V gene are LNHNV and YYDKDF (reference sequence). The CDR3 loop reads CATSRDFNPGLAAYEQYF. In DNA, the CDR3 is TGTGCCACCAGCAGAGACTTCAATCCAGGACTAGCGGCCTACGAGCAGTACTTC.

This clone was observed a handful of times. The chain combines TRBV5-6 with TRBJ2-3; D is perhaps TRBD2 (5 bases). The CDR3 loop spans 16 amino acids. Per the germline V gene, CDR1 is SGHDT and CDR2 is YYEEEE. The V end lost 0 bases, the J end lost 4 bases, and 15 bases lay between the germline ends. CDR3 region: CASSLGGLVGADTQYF. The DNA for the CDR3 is TGTGCCAGCAGCTTGGGAGGGCTAGTTGGCGCAGATACGCAGTATTTT.

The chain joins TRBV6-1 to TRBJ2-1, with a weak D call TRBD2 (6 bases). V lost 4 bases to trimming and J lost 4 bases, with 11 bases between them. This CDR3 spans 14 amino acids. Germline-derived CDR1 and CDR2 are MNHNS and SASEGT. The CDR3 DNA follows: TGTGCCAGCAGTGCTGCGGGGCTTTACAATGAGCAGTTCTTC. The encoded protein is CASSAAGLYNEQFF.

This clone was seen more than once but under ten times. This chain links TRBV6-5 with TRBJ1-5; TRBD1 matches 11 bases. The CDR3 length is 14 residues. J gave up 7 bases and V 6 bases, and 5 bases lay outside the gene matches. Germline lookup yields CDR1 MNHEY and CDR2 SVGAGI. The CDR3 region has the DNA TGTGCCAGCAGCAAGGGACAGGGGGGACAGCCCCAGCATTTT. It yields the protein CASSKGQGGQPQHF.

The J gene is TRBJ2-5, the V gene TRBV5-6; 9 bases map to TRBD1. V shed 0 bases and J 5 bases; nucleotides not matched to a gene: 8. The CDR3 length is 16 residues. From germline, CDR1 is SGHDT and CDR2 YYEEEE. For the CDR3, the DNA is TGTGCCAGCAGCTTGGCCAGGACAGGGGTCCGGGAGACCCAGTACTTC. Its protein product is CASSLARTGVRETQYF.

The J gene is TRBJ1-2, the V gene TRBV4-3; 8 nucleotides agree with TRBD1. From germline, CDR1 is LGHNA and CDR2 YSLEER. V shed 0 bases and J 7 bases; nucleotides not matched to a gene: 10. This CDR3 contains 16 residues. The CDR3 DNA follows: TGCGCCAGCAGCCAAGAAGCATCACAGGGGGAGGGTGGCTACACCTTC. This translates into CASSQEASQGEGGYTF.

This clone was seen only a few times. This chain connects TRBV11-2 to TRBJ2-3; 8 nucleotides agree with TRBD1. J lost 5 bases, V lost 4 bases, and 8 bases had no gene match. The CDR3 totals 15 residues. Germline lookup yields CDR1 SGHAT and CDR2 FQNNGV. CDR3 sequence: CASSSSGGHGDTQYF. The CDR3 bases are TGTGCCAGCAGCTCATCAGGGGGCCATGGAGATACGCAGTATTTT.

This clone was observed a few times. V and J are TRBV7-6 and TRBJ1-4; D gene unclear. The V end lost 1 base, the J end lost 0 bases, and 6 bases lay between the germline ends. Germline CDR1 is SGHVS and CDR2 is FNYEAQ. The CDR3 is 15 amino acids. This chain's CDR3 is CASSLGAATNEKLFF. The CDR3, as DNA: TGTGCCAGCAGCTTAGGAGCTGCAACTAATGAAAAACTGTTTTTT.

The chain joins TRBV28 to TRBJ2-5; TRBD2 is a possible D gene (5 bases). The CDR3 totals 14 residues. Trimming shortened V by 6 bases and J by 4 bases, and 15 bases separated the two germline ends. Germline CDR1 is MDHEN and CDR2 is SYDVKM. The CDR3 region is CASSSGILIETQYF. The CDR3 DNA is TGTGCCAGCAGCTCCGGGATACTAATAGAGACCCAGTACTTC.

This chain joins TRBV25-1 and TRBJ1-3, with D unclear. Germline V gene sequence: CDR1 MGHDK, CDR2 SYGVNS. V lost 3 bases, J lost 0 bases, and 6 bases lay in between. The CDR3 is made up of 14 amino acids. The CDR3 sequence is CASSDRGSGNTIYF. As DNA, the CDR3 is TGTGCCAGCAGTGATCGGGGCTCTGGAAACACCATATATTTT.

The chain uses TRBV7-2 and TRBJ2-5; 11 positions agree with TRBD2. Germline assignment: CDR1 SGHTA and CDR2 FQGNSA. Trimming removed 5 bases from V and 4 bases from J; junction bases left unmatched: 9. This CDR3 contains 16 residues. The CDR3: CASSTQGTSGRETQYF. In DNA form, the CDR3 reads TGTGCCAGCAGCACCCAGGGGACTAGCGGCCGAGAGACCCAGTACTTC.

This chain's CDR3 is CASSSPHVLEQYF. The CDR3 bases are TGTGCCAGCAGCTCCCCACACGTTTTGGAGCAGTACTTC. This rearrangement joins TRBV7-2 to TRBJ2-7; the D is unclear. Looked up from germline, CDR1 is SGHTA and CDR2 is FQGNSA. The length of the CDR3 is 13 residues. V lost 4 bases and J 7 bases, leaving 14 bases between the germline ends.

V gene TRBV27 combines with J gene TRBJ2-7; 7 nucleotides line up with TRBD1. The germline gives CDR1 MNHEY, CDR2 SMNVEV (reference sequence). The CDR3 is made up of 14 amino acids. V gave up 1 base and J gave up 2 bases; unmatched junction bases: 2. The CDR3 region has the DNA TGTGCCAGCAGTTTATGGGGACAGCCCTACGAGCAGTACTTC. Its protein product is CASSLWGQPYEQYF.